The rows below give T cell receptor beta chains drawn from one sample of a study of CD8 T cells in ankylosing spondylitis. TCRdb reprocessed the 5' RACE reads with MiXCR, giving one entry per CDR3 protein. The sample records about 320,000 distinct CDR3 sequences, approximately 10% being singletons. Sequencing was done on a sample of blood, either unsorted or a sorted T cell fraction (not recorded which). These receptors originate from a female donor with ankylosing spondylitis or in good health (not recorded which). Each CDR3 is given with its conserved first and last residue. D genes are given only for firm matches. Clone size is stated in some rows and not others, as once, few, many or a class when expanded.

>TRBJ2-1|few|TRBV7-2|.
TGTGCCAGCAGCAACAATCCCGGGATTCTTGGCAATGAGCAGTTCTTC
CASSNNPGILGNEQFF
>TRBJ2-7|.|TRBV5-5|.
TGTGCCAGCAGCTTGCCACTAGGCGAGCAGTACTTC
CASSLPLGEQYF
>TRBJ2-5|.|TRBV6-1|TRBD2
TGTGCCAGCAGACTCACCACGGGACTAGCGGGAGGGCCTCTTGAGACCCAGTACTTC
CASRLTTGLAGGPLETQYF
>TRBJ1-1|many|TRBV10-3|TRBD1
TGTGCCACGCGGCCGGGACAGGGTAATCGGGACACTGAAGCTTTCTTT
CATRPGQGNRDTEAFF
>TRBJ2-7|.|TRBV15|TRBD1
TGTGCCACCAGCAGAGATTGGAGACAGGGGGGTAACGAGCAGTACTTC
CATSRDWRQGGNEQYF
>TRBJ2-3|many|TRBV5-1|.
TGCGCCAGCAGCGTACAGGGATCCACAGATACGCAGTATTTT
CASSVQGSTDTQYF
>TRBJ2-1|many|TRBV10-3|.
TGTGCCATCAGCTCCCGTTCCGGGGGAGGGGGCTACAATGAGCAGTTCTTC
CAISSRSGGGGYNEQFF
>TRBJ2-5|many|TRBV20-1|.
TGCAGTGCTAGGGCTCTTACCCTCCAAGAGACCCAGTACTTC
CSARALTLQETQYF
>TRBJ1-3|.|TRBV5-5|TRBD1
TGTGCCAGCAGCTTAGAACAGGGGCTCTCTGGAAACACCATATATTTT
CASSLEQGLSGNTIYF
>TRBJ1-2|.|TRBV30|TRBD1
TGTGCCTGGAGTGGAAACAGGGGCCATGGCTACACCTTC
CAWSGNRGHGYTF
>TRBJ2-1|.|TRBV19|.
TGTGCCAGTAGTATAGCTGGCGCCAATGAGCAGTTCTTC
CASSIAGANEQFF
>TRBJ1-2|few|TRBV27|.
TGTGCCAGCAGTTTATCGTGGGGGGGCGTCGGCTACACCTTC
CASSLSWGGVGYTF
>TRBJ2-2|.|TRBV3-1|TRBD2
TGTGCCTGCTGCCAAGGATCTGGGGGAGGGGTGAACACCGGGGAGCTGTTTTTT
CACCQGSGGGVNTGELFF
>TRBJ1-2|.|TRBV5-1|.
TGCGCCAGCAGCTTGGAGGTGGGGAGTAACTATGGCTACACCTTC
CASSLEVGSNYGYTF
>TRBJ2-7|many|TRBV6-1|TRBD1
TGTGCCACCCGAACAGGGGGCCCACCCTACGAGCAGTACTTC
CATRTGGPPYEQYF
>TRBJ2-7|many|TRBV14|.
TGTGCCAGCAGCCAAGAATGGGGGCCATCCTACGAGCAGTACTTC
CASSQEWGPSYEQYF
>TRBJ2-7|many|TRBV13|.
TGTGCCAGCAGCTTCAAGGGGAAGTATGAGCAGTACTTC
CASSFKGKYEQYF
>TRBJ2-3|.|TRBV5-4|TRBD2
TGTGCCAGCAGCTTTTCCGGGACTAGCGGGAGAAGCGATACGCAGTATTTT
CASSFSGTSGRSDTQYF
>TRBJ2-1|many|TRBV7-2|TRBD2
TGTGCCAGCAGCACCCGGACTAGCGTCCTCAATGAGCAGTTCTTC
CASSTRTSVLNEQFF
>TRBJ1-1|many|TRBV29-1|.
TGCAGCGTTAAGATTCTCAGGGGTTCGCCTATGACCACTGAAGCTTTCTTT
CSVKILRGSPMTTEAFF
>TRBJ2-7|many|TRBV12-3/TRBV12-4|TRBD2
TGTGCCAGCAGTTTATTGCGGACTAGCGGCGAGCAGTACTTC
CASSLLRTSGEQYF
>TRBJ1-5|few|TRBV5-1|.
TGCGCCAGCAGCGGACTGGCGGTCTGGCAGCCCCAGCATTTT
CASSGLAVWQPQHF
>TRBJ2-5|many|TRBV4-2|.
TGTGCCAGCAGCCACGGCAGGGAATACCAAGAGACCCAGTACTTC
CASSHGREYQETQYF
>TRBJ1-2|.|TRBV5-1|TRBD1
TGCGCCAGCAGCTCTAAAGGGACAGGCTATGGCTACACCTTC
CASSSKGTGYGYTF
>TRBJ2-2|many|TRBV11-2|.
TGTGCCAGCAGCCCACGTCTGGGCGGGGAGCTGTTTTTT
CASSPRLGGELFF
>TRBJ2-1|many|TRBV5-1|.
TGCGCCAGCAGCGGCTCGGGAACCTACAATGAGCAGTTCTTC
CASSGSGTYNEQFF
>TRBJ2-5|many|TRBV29-1|TRBD1
TGCAGCGTTGGTGACAGGGGGCGTCAGGAGACCCAGTACTTC
CSVGDRGRQETQYF
>TRBJ2-7|many|TRBV20-1|.
TGCAGTGCTAGAAGGGAGATCCAGTACTTC
CSARREIQYF
>TRBJ2-1|many|TRBV4-2|.
TGTGCCAGCAGCAACATAGGTAGCCGGGAGGGGGCTTACAATGAGCAGTTCTTC
CASSNIGSREGAYNEQFF
>TRBJ2-3|many|TRBV29-1|.
TGCAGCGTTGGTGGGGGGCTACTCAGCACAGATACGCAGTATTTT
CSVGGGLLSTDTQYF
>TRBJ2-7|many|TRBV10-3|TRBD2
TGTGCCATCAGTACCGGGACTAGAAACGAGCAGTACTTC
CAISTGTRNEQYF
>TRBJ1-5|many|TRBV20-1|.
TGCAGTGCTAGTGTCCCTCAGGGTTCCTATGTGCCCCAGCATTTT
CSASVPQGSYVPQHF
>TRBJ2-7|many|TRBV12-3/TRBV12-4|.
TGTGCCAGCAGTTTAAGGCGGCAACTGCTCTACGAGCAGTACTTC
CASSLRRQLLYEQYF